The clone carrying this T cell receptor beta chain appeared many times. Patients with ophthalmopathy all had a Clinical Activity Score of at least 3, a NOSPECS grade of at least 4 and duration under 3 months. This sample stems from a study of T cells in Graves' hyperthyroidism and ophthalmopathy. RNA transcripts served as the template for amplifying TCR beta CDR3 regions. An initial round of RT-PCR targeting the TCR CDR3 relied on the HTBI primer set. One entry per CDR3 protein results from TCRdb running MiXCR on the multiplex PCR reads. The top ten clones hold roughly 3% of a sample with approximately 620,000 distinct CDR3 sequences, around 15% of them seen once. In germline, CDR1 is SGHAT, CDR2 FQNNGV. The CDR3 covers 14 residues. Deletions cut 1 base from V and 2 bases from J, with 9 bases between.

The source of this sequence is a woman aged 40 to 55 with Graves' ophthalmopathy. Source material: blood. The J gene is TRBJ2-7, the V gene TRBV11-2; D call uncertain. The CDR3 DNA follows: TGTGCCAGCAGCTTAGGGGCCGCGCCCTACGAGCAGTACTTC. Translation gives CASSLGAAPYEQYF.